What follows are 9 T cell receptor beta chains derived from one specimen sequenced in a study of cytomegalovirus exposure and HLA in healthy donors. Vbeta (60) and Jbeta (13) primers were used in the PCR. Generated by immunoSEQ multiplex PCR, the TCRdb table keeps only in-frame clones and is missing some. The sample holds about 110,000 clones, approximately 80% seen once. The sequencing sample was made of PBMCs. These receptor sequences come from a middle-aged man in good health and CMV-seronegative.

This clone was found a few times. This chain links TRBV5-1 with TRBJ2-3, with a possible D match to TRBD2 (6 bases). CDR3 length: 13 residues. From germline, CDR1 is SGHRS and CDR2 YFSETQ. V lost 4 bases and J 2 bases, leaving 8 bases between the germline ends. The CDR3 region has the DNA TGCGCCAGCAGCCCGGGAGACACAGATACGCAGTATTTT. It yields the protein CASSPGDTDTQYF.

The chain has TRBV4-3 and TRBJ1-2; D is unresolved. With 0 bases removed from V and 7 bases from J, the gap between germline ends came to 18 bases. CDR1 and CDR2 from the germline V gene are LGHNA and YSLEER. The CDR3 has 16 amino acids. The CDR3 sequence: CASSQDPRMRLGGYTF. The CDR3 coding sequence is TGCGCCAGCAGCCAAGATCCACGTATGAGGTTAGGTGGCTACACCTTC.

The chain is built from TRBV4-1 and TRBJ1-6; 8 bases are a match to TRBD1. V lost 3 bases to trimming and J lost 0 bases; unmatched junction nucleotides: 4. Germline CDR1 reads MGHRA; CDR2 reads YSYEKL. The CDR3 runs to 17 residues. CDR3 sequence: CASSHLTGGSYNSPLHF. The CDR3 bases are TGCGCCAGCAGCCATTTAACAGGGGGCTCCTATAATTCACCCCTCCACTTT.

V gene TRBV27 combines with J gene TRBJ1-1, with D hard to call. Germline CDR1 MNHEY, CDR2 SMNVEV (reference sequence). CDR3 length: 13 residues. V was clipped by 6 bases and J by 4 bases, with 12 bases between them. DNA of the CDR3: TGTGCCAGCAGCTTGACATCGGCCACTGAAGCTTTCTTT. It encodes CASSLTSATEAFF.

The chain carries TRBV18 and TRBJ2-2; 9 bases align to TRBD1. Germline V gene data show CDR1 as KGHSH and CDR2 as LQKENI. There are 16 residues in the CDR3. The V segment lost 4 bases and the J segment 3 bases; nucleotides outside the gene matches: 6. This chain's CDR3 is CASSRRTGVDTGELFF. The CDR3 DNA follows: TGTGCCAGCTCACGACGGACAGGGGTGGACACCGGGGAGCTGTTTTTT.

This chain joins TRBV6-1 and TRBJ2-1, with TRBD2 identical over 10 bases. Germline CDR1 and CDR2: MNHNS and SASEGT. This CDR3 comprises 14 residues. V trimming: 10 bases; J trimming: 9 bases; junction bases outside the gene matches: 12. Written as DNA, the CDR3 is TGTGCCATCTTTGGGCTAGCGGGAGTAGCTGAGCAGTTCTTC. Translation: CAIFGLAGVAEQFF.

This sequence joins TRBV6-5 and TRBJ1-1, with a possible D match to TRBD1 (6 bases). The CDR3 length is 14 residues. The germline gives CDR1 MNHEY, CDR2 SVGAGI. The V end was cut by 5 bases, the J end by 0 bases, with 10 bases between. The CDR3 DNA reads TGTGCCAGCAGTCAACGGACAGTGAACACTGAAGCTTTCTTT. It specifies CASSQRTVNTEAFF.

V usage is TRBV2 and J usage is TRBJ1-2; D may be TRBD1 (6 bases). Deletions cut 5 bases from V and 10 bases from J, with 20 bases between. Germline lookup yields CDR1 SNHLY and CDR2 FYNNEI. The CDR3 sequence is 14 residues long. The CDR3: CASSRDPGAGDYTF. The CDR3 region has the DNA TGTGCCAGCAGTAGGGATCCGGGGGCGGGAGACTACACCTTC.

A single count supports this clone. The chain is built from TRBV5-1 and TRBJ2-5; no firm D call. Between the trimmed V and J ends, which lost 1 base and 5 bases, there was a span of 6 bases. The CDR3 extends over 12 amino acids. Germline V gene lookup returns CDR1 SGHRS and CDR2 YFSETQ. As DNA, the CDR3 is TGCGCCAGCAGCTTGTTCGAGGAGACCCAGTACTTC. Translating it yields CASSLFEETQYF.